One TCR beta chain is described in this entry. The data were obtained in a study of blood T cell repertoires in COVID-19. In the study's own analysis: Reference gene primer amplification gave nucleated cell count estimates. Some clones are missing from TCRdb's copy, which holds only in-frame ones; the method was immunoSEQ multiplex PCR. V and J calls and clone size are copied from that table; D and trimming were computed from the DNA. Here the sample spans under 250,000 clones, around 83% being singletons. CDR3 length: 14 amino acids. CDR1 LNHDA and CDR2 SQIVND come from the germline V gene (reference sequence). V shed 5 bases and J shed 2 bases, with 12 bases lying between them.

The chain joins TRBV19 to TRBJ1-2; possibly TRBD1 for D (6 bases). The source is a woman between 40 and 55 years old who had recovered from COVID-19. The sequenced sample consisted of peripheral blood. The CDR3 nucleotides read TGTGCCAGTAGTTCTCGGGACATCAACTATGGCTACACCTTC. Its translation: CASSSRDINYGYTF.